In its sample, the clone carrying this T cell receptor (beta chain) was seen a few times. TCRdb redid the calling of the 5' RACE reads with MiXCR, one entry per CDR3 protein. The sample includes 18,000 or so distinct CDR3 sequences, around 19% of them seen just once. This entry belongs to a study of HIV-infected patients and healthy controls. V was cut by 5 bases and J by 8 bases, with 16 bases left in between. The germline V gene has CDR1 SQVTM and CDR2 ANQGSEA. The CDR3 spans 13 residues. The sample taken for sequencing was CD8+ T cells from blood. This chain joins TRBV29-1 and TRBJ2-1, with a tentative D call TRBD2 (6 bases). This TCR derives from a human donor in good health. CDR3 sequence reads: CSVPKELADEQFF. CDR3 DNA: TGCAGCGTTCCCAAAGAACTAGCCGATGAGCAGTTCTTC.